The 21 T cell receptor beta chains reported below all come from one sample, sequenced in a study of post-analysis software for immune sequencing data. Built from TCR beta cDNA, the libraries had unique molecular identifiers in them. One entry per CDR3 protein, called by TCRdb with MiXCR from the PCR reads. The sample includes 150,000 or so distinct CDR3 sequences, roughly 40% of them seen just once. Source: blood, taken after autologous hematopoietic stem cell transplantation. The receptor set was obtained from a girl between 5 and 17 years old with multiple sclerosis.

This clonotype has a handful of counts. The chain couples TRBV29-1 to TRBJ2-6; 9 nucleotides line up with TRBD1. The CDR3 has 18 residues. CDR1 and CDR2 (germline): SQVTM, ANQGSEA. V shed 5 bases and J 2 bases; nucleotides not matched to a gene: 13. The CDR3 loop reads CSVFHRDREKAGANVLTF. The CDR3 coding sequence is TGCAGCGTTTTCCACCGGGACAGGGAAAAGGCTGGGGCCAACGTCCTGACTTTC.

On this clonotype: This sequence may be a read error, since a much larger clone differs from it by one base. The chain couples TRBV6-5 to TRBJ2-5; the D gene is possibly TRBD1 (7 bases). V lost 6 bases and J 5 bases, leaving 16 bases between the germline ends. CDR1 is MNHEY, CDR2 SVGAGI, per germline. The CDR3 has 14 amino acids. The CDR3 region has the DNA TGTGCCAGCAGGGGGGGACAGTCGTTTGAGACCCAGTACTTC. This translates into CASRGGQSFETQYF.

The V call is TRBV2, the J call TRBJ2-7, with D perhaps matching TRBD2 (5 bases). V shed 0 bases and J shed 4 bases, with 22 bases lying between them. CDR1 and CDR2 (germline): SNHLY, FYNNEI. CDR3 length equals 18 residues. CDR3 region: CASSEAPPGETSTYEQYF. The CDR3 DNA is TGTGCCAGCAGTGAAGCCCCCCCCGGGGAGACCTCTACGTACGAGCAGTACTTC.

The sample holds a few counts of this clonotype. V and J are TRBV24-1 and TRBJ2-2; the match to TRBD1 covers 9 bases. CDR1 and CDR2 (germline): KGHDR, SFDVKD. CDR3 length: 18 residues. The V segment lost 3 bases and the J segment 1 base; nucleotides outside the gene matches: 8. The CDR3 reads CATSDLYGTGKNTGELFF. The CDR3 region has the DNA TGTGCCACCAGTGATCTCTACGGGACAGGGAAGAACACCGGGGAGCTGTTTTTT.

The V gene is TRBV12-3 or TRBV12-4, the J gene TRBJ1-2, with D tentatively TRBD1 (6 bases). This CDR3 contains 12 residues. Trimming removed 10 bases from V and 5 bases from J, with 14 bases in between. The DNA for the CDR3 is TGTGCCACACAGGGTACGGGGTATGGCTACACCTTC. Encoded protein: CATQGTGYGYTF.

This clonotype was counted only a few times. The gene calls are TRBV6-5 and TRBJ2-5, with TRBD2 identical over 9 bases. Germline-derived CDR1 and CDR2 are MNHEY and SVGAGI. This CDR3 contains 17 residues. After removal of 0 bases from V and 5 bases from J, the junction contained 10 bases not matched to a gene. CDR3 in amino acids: CASSYSPLAGTGETQYF. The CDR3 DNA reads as TGTGCCAGCAGTTACTCGCCCCTAGCGGGGACGGGTGAGACCCAGTACTTC.

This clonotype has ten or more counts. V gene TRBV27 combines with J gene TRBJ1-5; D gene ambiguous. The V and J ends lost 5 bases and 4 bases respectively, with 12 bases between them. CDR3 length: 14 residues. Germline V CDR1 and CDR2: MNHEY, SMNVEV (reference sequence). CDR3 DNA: TGTGCCAGCAGTAAGGGTCTACCAAATCAGCCCCAGCATTTT. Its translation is CASSKGLPNQPQHF.

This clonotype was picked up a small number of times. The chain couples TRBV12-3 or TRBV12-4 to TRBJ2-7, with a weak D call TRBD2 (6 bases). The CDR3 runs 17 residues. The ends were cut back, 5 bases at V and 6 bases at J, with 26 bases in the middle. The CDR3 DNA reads TGTGCCAGCAGTCCCGCTACGGGGTTGGGACTCTTCCCCGAGCAGTACTTC. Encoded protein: CASSPATGLGLFPEQYF.

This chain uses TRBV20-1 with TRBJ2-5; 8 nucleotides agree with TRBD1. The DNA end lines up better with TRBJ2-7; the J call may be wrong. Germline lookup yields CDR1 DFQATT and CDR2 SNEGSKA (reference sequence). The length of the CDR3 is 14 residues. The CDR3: CSADRGLLGYEQYF. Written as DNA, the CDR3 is TGCAGTGCCGACAGGGGCCTACTGGGTTACGAGCAGTACTTC.

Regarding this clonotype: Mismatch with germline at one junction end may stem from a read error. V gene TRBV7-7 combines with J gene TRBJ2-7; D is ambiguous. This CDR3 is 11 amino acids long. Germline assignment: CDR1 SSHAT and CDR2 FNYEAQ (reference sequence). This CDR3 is CASSLHGFQYF. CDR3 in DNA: TGTGCTAGCAGCTTACATGGCTTCCAGTACTTC.

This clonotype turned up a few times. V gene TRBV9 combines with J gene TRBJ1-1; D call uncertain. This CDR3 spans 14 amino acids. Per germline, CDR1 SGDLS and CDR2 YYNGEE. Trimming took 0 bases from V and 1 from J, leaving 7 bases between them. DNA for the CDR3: TGTGCCAGCAGCGTAGAAGGAGAGAACACTGAAGCTTTCTTT. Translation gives CASSVEGENTEAFF. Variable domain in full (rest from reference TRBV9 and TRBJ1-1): DSGVTQTPKHLITATGQRVTLRCSPRSGDLSVYWYQQSLDQGLQFLIQYYNGEERAKGNILERFSAQQFPDLHSELNLSSLELGDSALYFCASSVEGENTEAFFGQGTRLTVV.

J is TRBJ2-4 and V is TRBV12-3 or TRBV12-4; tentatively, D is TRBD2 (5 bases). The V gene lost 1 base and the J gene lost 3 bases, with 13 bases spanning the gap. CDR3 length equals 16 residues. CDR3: CASSLEGPGGKNIQYF. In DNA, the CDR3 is TGTGCCAGCAGTTTAGAGGGCCCTGGAGGCAAAAACATTCAGTACTTC.

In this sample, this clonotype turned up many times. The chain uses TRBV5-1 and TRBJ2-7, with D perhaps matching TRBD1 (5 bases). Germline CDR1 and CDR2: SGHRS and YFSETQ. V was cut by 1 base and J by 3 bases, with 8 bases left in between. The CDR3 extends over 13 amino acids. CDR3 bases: TGCGCCAGCAGCTTGCCAGGGCTCTACGAGCAGTACTTC. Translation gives CASSLPGLYEQYF.

The CDR3 bases are TGTGCCCTAAGCGGGAGAGGGAGCTCCTACAATGAGCAGTTCTTC. Translated: CALSGRGSSYNEQFF. The V call is TRBV6-1, the J call TRBJ2-1, with 8 bases fitting TRBD2. This CDR3 region has 15 residues. After removal of 11 bases from V and 0 bases from J, the junction contained 9 bases not matched to a gene. Germline loops: CDR1 MNHNS, CDR2 SASEGT.

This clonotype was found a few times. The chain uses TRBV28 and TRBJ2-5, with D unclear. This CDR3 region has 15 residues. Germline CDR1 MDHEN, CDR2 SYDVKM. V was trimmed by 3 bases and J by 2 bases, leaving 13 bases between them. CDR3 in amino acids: CASSFGPGEQETQYF. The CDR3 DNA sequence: TGTGCCAGCAGTTTTGGTCCCGGAGAACAAGAGACCCAGTACTTC.

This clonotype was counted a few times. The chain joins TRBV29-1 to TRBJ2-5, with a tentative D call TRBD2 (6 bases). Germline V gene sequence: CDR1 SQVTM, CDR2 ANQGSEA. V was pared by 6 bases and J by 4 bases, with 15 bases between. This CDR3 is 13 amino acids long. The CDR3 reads CSVGRSGGETQYF. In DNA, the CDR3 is TGCAGCGTGGGGAGGAGCGGCGGAGAGACCCAGTACTTC.

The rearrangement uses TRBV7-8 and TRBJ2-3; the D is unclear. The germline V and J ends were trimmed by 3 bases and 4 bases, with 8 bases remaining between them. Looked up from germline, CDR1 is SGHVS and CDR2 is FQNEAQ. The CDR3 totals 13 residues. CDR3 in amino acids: CASSLPSADTQYF. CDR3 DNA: TGTGCCAGCAGCTTGCCAAGTGCAGATACGCAGTATTTT.

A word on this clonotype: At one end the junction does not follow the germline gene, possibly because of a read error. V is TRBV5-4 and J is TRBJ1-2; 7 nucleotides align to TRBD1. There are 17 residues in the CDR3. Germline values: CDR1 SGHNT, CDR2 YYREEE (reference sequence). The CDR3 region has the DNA TGCGCCAGCGGCCCGTGGGGGTCAGGGGGAAATGTCTATGGCTACACCTTC. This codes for CASGPWGSGGNVYGYTF.

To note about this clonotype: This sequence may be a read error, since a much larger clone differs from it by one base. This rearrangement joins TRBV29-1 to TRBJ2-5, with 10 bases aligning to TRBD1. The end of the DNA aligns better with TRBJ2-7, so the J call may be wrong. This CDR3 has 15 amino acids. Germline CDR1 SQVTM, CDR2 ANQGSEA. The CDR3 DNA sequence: TGCAGCGTTGAAGTTGGGGGACAGGGGAATGCCGAGCAGTACTTC. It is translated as CSVEVGGQGNAEQYF.

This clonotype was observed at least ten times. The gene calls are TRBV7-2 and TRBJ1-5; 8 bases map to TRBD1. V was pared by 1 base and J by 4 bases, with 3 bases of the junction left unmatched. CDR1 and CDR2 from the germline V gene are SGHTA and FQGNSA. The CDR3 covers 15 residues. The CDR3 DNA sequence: TGTGCCAGCAGCTTAGTAACAGGGGGAAATCAGCCCCAGCATTTT. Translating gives CASSLVTGGNQPQHF.

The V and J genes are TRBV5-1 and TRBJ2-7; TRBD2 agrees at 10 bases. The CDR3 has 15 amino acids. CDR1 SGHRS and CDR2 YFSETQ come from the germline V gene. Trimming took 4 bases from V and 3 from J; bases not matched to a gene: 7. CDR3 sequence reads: CASSPGLAPVYEQYF. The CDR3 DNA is TGCGCCAGCAGCCCGGGACTAGCGCCGGTCTACGAGCAGTACTTC.